A selection of T cell receptor beta chains follows, all from one sample in a study of blood T cell repertoires in COVID-19. This table comes from immunoSEQ multiplex PCR, and its TCRdb copy is limited to in-frame clones, with some not included. Of about 110,000 clones listed, about two thirds are singletons. Material: peripheral blood. The receptors stem from a woman in her forties with acute or convalescent COVID-19. CDR3s include the opening cysteine and the closing phenylalanine or tryptophan. The order of the fields is J gene, clone size, D gene, V gene, CDR3 DNA, CDR3 protein. A D gene is named only where the DNA matches it firmly. Expanded clones are given a class, and other clones once, few, many or no size at all.

>TRBJ2-1|NA|NA|TRBV6-5
TGTGCCAGCAGTTACGGTGGCAGGCAATACAATGAGCAGTTCTTC
CASSYGGRQYNEQFF
>TRBJ2-7|once|TRBD2|TRBV20-1
TGCAGTGCTAGTATCCCCGGGAGGACAAACGAGCAGTACTTC
CSASIPGRTNEQYF
>TRBJ2-3|once|TRBD2|TRBV29-1
TGCAGCGGCTGGACTAGCGGGGAGCTGGATACGCAGTATTTT
CSGWTSGELDTQYF
>TRBJ1-1|NA|NA|TRBV5-6
TGTGCCAGCAGCTTGGATCTCCTTTTGAACACTGAAGCTTTCTTT
CASSLDLLLNTEAFF
>TRBJ2-5|NA|NA|TRBV19
TGTGCCAGTAGTATCGAGGGTCCCCGTTCTCAAGAGACCCAGTACTTC
CASSIEGPRSQETQYF
>TRBJ2-3|once|NA|TRBV30
TGTGCCTGGAGTGGACAGAGCACAGATACGCAGTATTTT
CAWSGQSTDTQYF
>TRBJ2-4|NA|NA|TRBV7-2
TGTGCCAGCAGCTTAAGGACAGTAAAAAACATTCAGTACTTC
CASSLRTVKNIQYF
>TRBJ2-5|NA|TRBD2|TRBV5-1
TGCGCCAGCAGCTCCGGAGCGGGGGGCCTCCAAGAGACCCAGTACTTC
CASSSGAGGLQETQYF
>TRBJ1-2|few|TRBD1|TRBV29-1
TGCAGCGTTGAAGATCCCGGGGGGACAGGGAGAGGCTACACCTTC
CSVEDPGGTGRGYTF
>TRBJ2-1|NA|NA|TRBV29-1
TGCAGCGCCCACAACAGTCATGAGCAGTTCTTC
CSAHNSHEQFF
>TRBJ2-7|NA|TRBD1|TRBV18
TGTGCCAGCTCACCAGGCACAGGGGACTACGAGCAGTACTTC
CASSPGTGDYEQYF